Following are 23 T cell receptor beta chains from one sample sequenced in a study of CD8 T cells in Susac syndrome. Random hexamers served to reverse transcribe roughly 0.5 to 1 ug RNA. TCRdb re-called the immunoSEQ multiplex PCR reads through MiXCR, storing one row per CDR3 protein. Of 140,000 or so distinct CDR3 sequences in the sample, approximately 95% were seen once. Sequencing used CD4+ T cells from PBMCs. The source of these receptors is a human donor in good health.

The chain has TRBV7-9 and TRBJ2-7; no reliable D call. The length of the CDR3 is 13 residues. CDR1 SEHNR and CDR2 FQNEAQ come from the germline V gene (reference sequence). The V and J ends lost 3 bases and 3 bases respectively, with 9 bases between them. Here the CDR3 reads CASSFLGNYEQYF. As DNA, the CDR3 is TGTGCCAGCAGCTTCCTGGGGAACTACGAGCAGTACTTC.

This clonotype was picked up a small number of times. V gene TRBV14 combines with J gene TRBJ2-7, with 10 bases lining up with TRBD1. After removal of 4 bases from V and 1 base from J, the junction contained 7 bases not matched to a gene. This CDR3 is 16 amino acids long. The germline CDR1 and CDR2 sequences are SGHDN and FVKESK. The CDR3 coding sequence is TGTGCCAGCAGCCGAGTGACAGGGGGCAAATCCTACGAGCAGTACTTC. Translating gives CASSRVTGGKSYEQYF.

V and J are TRBV28 and TRBJ1-4, with D perhaps TRBD1 (5 bases). The CDR3 is 14 residues long. CDR1 is MDHEN and CDR2 is SYDVKM in the germline V gene. The V and J ends lost 6 bases and 4 bases respectively, with 12 bases between them. As DNA, the CDR3 is TGTGCCAGCAGACTGGGGGGTAGTAATGAAAAACTGTTTTTT. It encodes CASRLGGSNEKLFF.

The chain has TRBV30 and TRBJ2-7; TRBD2 aligns across 8 bases. CDR3 length: 14 amino acids. V was pared by 3 bases and J by 2 bases, with 6 bases of the junction left unmatched. CDR1 and CDR2 (germline): GTSNPN, SVGIG (reference sequence). CDR3 coding DNA: TGTGCCTGGAGAATCGCGGGAGGCACCTACGAGCAGTACTTC. Its translation: CAWRIAGGTYEQYF.

V and J are TRBV27 and TRBJ1-3; no clear D gene. The CDR3 has 16 residues. V was clipped by 5 bases and J by 4 bases, with 18 bases between them. Germline CDR1 is MNHEY and CDR2 is SMNVEV (reference sequence). The CDR3 sequence is CASSPHKTDKGNTIYF. DNA for the CDR3: TGTGCCAGCAGTCCGCACAAAACCGACAAGGGAAACACCATATATTTT.

The V call is TRBV30, the J call TRBJ2-1; 10 bases align to TRBD2. The CDR3 is 21 residues long. The junction had 21 bases not matched to a gene; V was cut back by 4 bases and J by 0 bases. The germline V gene has CDR1 GTSNPN and CDR2 SVGIG (reference sequence). The CDR3 sequence: CAWTQSPRLAGVLGSYNEQFF. The CDR3 DNA reads TGTGCCTGGACCCAATCTCCCCGGCTAGCGGGAGTATTGGGCTCCTACAATGAGCAGTTCTTC.

This clonotype was detected once. The V gene is TRBV20-1, the J gene TRBJ1-1; tentative D call: TRBD1 (5 bases). The germline V and J ends were trimmed by 3 bases and 3 bases, with 17 bases remaining between them. The CDR3 has 15 residues. The germline gives CDR1 DFQATT, CDR2 SNEGSKA (reference sequence). This CDR3 reads CSASLTGNPYTEAFF. CDR3 nucleotide sequence: TGCAGTGCTAGTTTAACAGGTAATCCCTACACTGAAGCTTTCTTT.

The chain uses TRBV7-8 and TRBJ2-1, with 7 positions matching TRBD2. This CDR3 region has 17 residues. With 4 bases clipped from V and 0 bases from J, the junction kept 9 bases outside the gene matches. Looked up from germline, CDR1 is SGHVS and CDR2 is FQNEAQ. The DNA for the CDR3 is TGTGCCAGCAGCTCAGGACCAGCGGGGAGCTCCTACAATGAGCAGTTCTTC. Translation gives CASSSGPAGSSYNEQFF.

The chain recombines TRBV3-1 with TRBJ2-7; the D is unclear. V shed 1 base and J shed 7 bases, with 20 bases lying between them. This CDR3 comprises 16 residues. Looked up from germline, CDR1 is LGHDT and CDR2 is YNNKEL (reference sequence). The CDR3, as DNA: TGTGCCAGCAGCCAAGGGGAAATTACTTGGTTTGGTGAGCAGTACTTC. Its protein product is CASSQGEITWFGEQYF.

V gene TRBV13 combines with J gene TRBJ2-7; the match to TRBD2 covers 9 bases. Germline V CDR1 and CDR2: PRHDT, FYEKMQ (reference sequence). The J segment lost 4 bases and the V segment lost 6 bases, leaving 7 bases of the junction unmatched. This CDR3 is 14 amino acids long. The chain's CDR3 is CASRPAGGRYEQYF. As DNA, the CDR3 is TGTGCCAGCAGACCGGCGGGAGGGAGGTACGAGCAGTACTTC.

V and J are TRBV10-3 and TRBJ2-3, with a weak D call TRBD1 (5 bases). The CDR3 extends over 20 amino acids. V dropped 0 bases and J dropped 2 bases, with 24 bases sitting between them. Germline V CDR1 and CDR2: ENHRY, SYGVKD. This CDR3 is CAISESRGSTGQITTDTQYF. The DNA for the CDR3 is TGTGCCATCAGTGAGTCTAGGGGTTCTACAGGCCAAATCACCACAGATACGCAGTATTTT.

The rearrangement uses TRBV20-1 and TRBJ1-2; TRBD1 might be the D (6 bases). This CDR3 has 13 amino acids. V lost 1 base and J lost 0, with 6 bases in between. Germline lookup yields CDR1 DFQATT and CDR2 SNEGSKA (reference sequence). The CDR3, as DNA: TGCAGTGCTAGAGGGACAGCTAACTATGGCTACACCTTC. This translates into CSARGTANYGYTF.

Concerning this clonotype itself: The junction does not match germline at one end; this may be a read error. The chain joins TRBV7-7 to TRBJ2-5; the D gene is possibly TRBD1 (6 bases). The length of the CDR3 is 15 residues. Germline assignment: CDR1 SSHAT and CDR2 FNYEAQ (reference sequence). The CDR3 region is CASSPGTSLGETQYF. The CDR3 nucleotides are TGTGCTAGCAGCCCTGGGACAAGTTTAGGGGAGACCCAGTACTTC.

The chain combines TRBV6-6 with TRBJ1-2; tentative D call: TRBD1 (5 bases). V lost 0 bases to trimming and J lost 6 bases, with 8 bases between them. The CDR3 has 13 residues. The germline gives CDR1 MNHNY, CDR2 SVGAGI (reference sequence). CDR3 coding DNA: TGTGCCAGCAGTTACTCGGGGGATAATGGCTACACCTTC. Translating it yields CASSYSGDNGYTF.

The V and J genes are TRBV5-4 and TRBJ2-1; D unresolved. Germline CDR1 is SGHNT and CDR2 is YYREEE (reference sequence). The CDR3 loop spans 15 amino acids. V lost 4 bases and J lost 0, with 11 bases in between. CDR3 coding DNA: TGTGCCAGCAGCACCCAGACAAGCTCCTACAATGAGCAGTTCTTC. Its protein product is CASSTQTSSYNEQFF.

CDR3 in DNA: TGTGCCACCAGTGAAGACACAGATACGCAGTATTTT. Its translation: CATSEDTDTQYF. V usage is TRBV24-1 and J usage is TRBJ2-3; D gene uncertain. Germline CDR1 reads KGHDR; CDR2 reads SFDVKD. V lost 4 bases and J 2 bases, leaving 3 bases between the germline ends. The CDR3 extends over 12 amino acids.

The rearrangement joins TRBV11-2 to TRBJ2-7, with TRBD2 identical over 14 bases. Germline V CDR1 and CDR2: SGHAT, FQNNGV. This CDR3 is built from 21 residues. Germline trimming cut 1 base from V and 5 bases from J; bases unmatched to any gene: 19. The CDR3, as DNA: TGTGCCAGCAGCTTAGTAACGCGAAGAAGGACTAGCGGGAGGTTCAGGAACGAGCAGTACTTC. Its protein product is CASSLVTRRRTSGRFRNEQYF.

The chain uses TRBV28 and TRBJ2-1; maybe TRBD2 (6 bases). Germline CDR1 MDHEN, CDR2 SYDVKM. Trimming left V 6 bases short and J 4 bases short, with 16 bases between. CDR3 length: 15 residues. DNA for the CDR3: TGTGCCAGCAGCTTAGGACTCGGGAGTTACAATGAGCAGTTCTTC. Amino acids: CASSLGLGSYNEQFF.

The V gene is TRBV7-2, the J gene TRBJ1-2, with D perhaps TRBD1 (5 bases). V was trimmed by 4 bases and J by 6 bases, leaving 18 bases between them. The CDR3 is 15 amino acids. The germline gives CDR1 SGHTA, CDR2 FQGNSA. The CDR3 sequence is CASSSAQGLSDGYTF. Written as DNA, the CDR3 is TGTGCCAGCAGCTCCGCTCAGGGTCTAAGTGATGGCTACACCTTC.

This rearrangement joins TRBV9 to TRBJ2-7; D possibly corresponds to TRBD1 (5 bases). Germline values: CDR1 SGDLS, CDR2 YYNGEE. V was shortened by 2 bases and J by 2 bases, with 11 bases between the two germline ends. The CDR3 has 14 amino acids. The CDR3 bases are TGTGCCAGCAGCGTGGGGCAGGCCCCCTACGAGCAGTACTTC. Its protein product is CASSVGQAPYEQYF.

The V gene is TRBV3-1, the J gene TRBJ2-5; 8 bases are a match to TRBD2. CDR1 is LGHDT and CDR2 is YNNKEL in the germline V gene (reference sequence). Unmatched junction bases numbered 2, after V lost 0 bases and J lost 5 bases. The CDR3 contains 14 residues. The CDR3 spells CASSQDRGGETQYF. CDR3 bases: TGTGCCAGCAGCCAAGATCGCGGGGGGGAGACCCAGTACTTC.

The chain is built from TRBV7-2 and TRBJ2-3; TRBD2 aligns across 12 bases. Germline loops: CDR1 SGHTA, CDR2 FQGNSA. After removal of 5 bases from V and 1 base from J, the junction contained 13 bases not matched to a gene. This CDR3 is built from 19 residues. CDR3 sequence (DNA): TGTGCCAGCAGCATCGAACTAGCGGGAGGATCCTCGGGCACAGATACGCAGTATTTT. Encoded protein: CASSIELAGGSSGTDTQYF.

The chain uses TRBV6-6 and TRBJ1-3; the D is unclear. The CDR3 sequence is 12 residues long. The germline CDR1 and CDR2 sequences are MNHNY and SVGAGI (reference sequence). The germline V and J ends were trimmed by 8 bases and 4 bases, with 9 bases remaining between them. DNA of the CDR3: TGTGCCAGCGGAGTGGAAGGAAACACCATATATTTT. Protein product: CASGVEGNTIYF.